This entry is about one TCR beta chain. In its sample, this clonotype was seen many times. The antigen it binds to is not known. Base-call qualities are not available, and no considerably larger clone is one nucleotide away. TCRdb names Illumina HiSeq 2500 as the instrument used. Quantitative 5'-RACE with molecular barcodes was the method used to prepare the TCR beta libraries. Regarding the original processing steps: A new computational method based on a probabilistic model of VDJ rearrangement was used to identify disease-linked TCR variants. TCRdb trimmed the raw reads at Q25, called clones with MiXCR and kept productive beta chains. Each CDR3 protein gets just one entry, which takes the most common genes and DNA from the rows behind it. The V and J calls and clone size are TCRdb's, not the authors'. Across this sample there are 390,000 or so distinct CDR3 sequences, with approximately 20% seen only once. The ten largest clones represent roughly 16% of the sample.

This sample is part of a study of CD8 T cells in ankylosing spondylitis (dated by TCRdb to the late 2010s). Some background on the complete study: The study set out to find disease-linked TCR variants by profiling T cell receptor beta repertoires in ankylosing spondylitis patients and healthy donors. The whole study cohort included 95 to 130 healthy donors and about two dozen ankylosing spondylitis patients. Peripheral blood was sampled, and synovial fluid was also collected from ankylosing spondylitis patients.

V lost 1 base and J lost 3 bases, and the count of bases not matched to a germline gene is 2. The CDR3 has 14 amino acids, counting the end cysteine and phenylalanine. Only CDR3 DNA remains: 42 bases, in frame from the first base. Findings and caveats that apply to the study as a whole: Some motif variants had previously been reported in the synovial fluid and blood of reactive arthritis patients, which suggests shared mechanisms of disease initiation. In peripheral blood, the disease-linked clones were found at relatively low frequencies and had a CD8+ phenotype. The disease-linked clones were reported to be significantly enriched in matched synovial fluid samples from ankylosing spondylitis patients. A TCR beta motif of seven or eight highly homologous amino acid variants appeared characteristic of blood from ankylosing spondylitis patients.

Recombination linked TRBV12-3 or TRBV12-4 to TRBJ2-5, and 7 junction bases match TRBD1. Sequencing was done on a sample of blood, either unsorted or a sorted T cell fraction (not recorded which). The source is a male donor with ankylosing spondylitis. The DNA sequence follows: TGTGCCAGCAGTTTAGGGACAGGAAAAGAGACCCAGTACTTC. Its translation is CASSLGTGKETQYF.